One and the same sample provided the 22 T cell receptor beta chains below, sequenced in a study of cytomegalovirus exposure and HLA in healthy donors. The PCR made use of 60 Vbeta and 13 Jbeta primers. Some clones are missing from TCRdb's copy, which holds only in-frame ones; the method was immunoSEQ multiplex PCR. Altogether over 150,000 clones are present, around 80% being singletons, with the ten largest covering roughly 13%. Sequenced sample: PBMCs. The source of these receptors is a woman between 45 and 65 years old in good health and CMV-seropositive.

CDR3 nucleotide sequence: TGTGCCAGCAGTCCCCAGGGCCAGCAGTACTTC. It encodes CASSPQGQQYF. The chain joins TRBV2 to TRBJ2-7; D perhaps matches TRBD1 (5 bases). The V end lost 5 bases, the J end lost 8 bases, and 10 bases lay between the germline ends. This CDR3 is built from 11 residues. Germline lookup yields CDR1 SNHLY and CDR2 FYNNEI.

This chain joins TRBV5-1 and TRBJ2-5; TRBD1 matches 7 bases. The CDR3 sequence is 17 residues long. V was clipped by 1 base and J by 0 bases; unmatched bases: 9. In germline, CDR1 is SGHRS, CDR2 YFSETQ. CDR3 loop: CASSLPQDRSYQETQYF. CDR3 DNA: TGCGCCAGCAGCTTGCCCCAGGACAGGTCGTACCAAGAGACCCAGTACTTC.

The V gene is TRBV9, the J gene TRBJ1-2, with 9 bases aligning to TRBD1. CDR3 size: 16 residues. V shed 0 bases, J shed 2 bases, and the junction held 5 bases outside the gene matches. CDR1 and CDR2 from the germline V gene are SGDLS and YYNGEE. The CDR3 region is CASSVDGTGRNYGYTF. In DNA, the CDR3 is TGTGCCAGCAGCGTAGACGGGACAGGGCGCAACTATGGCTACACCTTC.

This chain uses TRBV10-3 with TRBJ1-6, with 10 bases aligning to TRBD1. J was trimmed by 3 bases and V by 4 bases; bases with no gene match: 9. CDR3 length: 18 amino acids. Germline CDR1 and CDR2: ENHRY and SYGVKD. CDR3 region: CAISVGTGAPGYNSPLHF. The DNA for the CDR3 is TGTGCCATCAGTGTTGGGACAGGGGCCCCGGGCTATAATTCACCCCTCCACTTT.

This chain connects TRBV5-1 to TRBJ2-2, with TRBD1 identical over 8 bases. The ends lost 0 bases at V and 1 base at J; junction bases unmatched: 2. The CDR3 has 16 amino acids. CDR1 and CDR2 from the germline V gene are SGHRS and YFSETQ. The CDR3 reads CASSLAGQGNTGELFF. DNA for the CDR3: TGCGCCAGCAGCTTGGCTGGACAGGGGAACACCGGGGAGCTGTTTTTT.

V gene TRBV12-5 combines with J gene TRBJ2-1; the D gene is possibly TRBD2 (6 bases). V was pared by 2 bases and J by 4 bases, with 15 bases between. The CDR3 is 16 residues long. Germline V gene sequence: CDR1 LGHNT, CDR2 FRNRAP. This CDR3 is CASGLTLGRSYNEQFF. In DNA form, the CDR3 reads TGTGCTAGTGGTTTGACCCTAGGGAGGAGTTACAATGAGCAGTTCTTC.

The chain employs TRBV30 and TRBJ2-3; possibly TRBD2 for D (7 bases). This CDR3 region has 15 residues. V was clipped by 0 bases and J by 4 bases, with 14 bases between them. Per the germline V gene, CDR1 is GTSNPN and CDR2 is SVGIG (reference sequence). The CDR3, as DNA: TGTGCCTGGAGTGTGGACGGGGGGCCCGCAGATACGCAGTATTTT. Amino acids: CAWSVDGGPADTQYF.

V is TRBV7-3 and J is TRBJ2-3, with D possibly matching TRBD2 (5 bases). CDR3 length equals 12 residues. The germline V gene has CDR1 SGHTA and CDR2 FQGTGA. V was cut by 8 bases and J by 2 bases, with 8 bases left in between. CDR3 sequence reads: CASSLDTDTQYF. CDR3 sequence (DNA): TGTGCCAGCTCACTAGACACAGATACGCAGTATTTT.

This rearrangement joins TRBV10-3 to TRBJ2-7; possible D gene TRBD1, 6 bases. Germline V gene data show CDR1 as ENHRY and CDR2 as SYGVKD. The CDR3 sequence is 14 residues long. Trimming stripped 0 bases from V and 7 bases from J, with 13 bases between. CDR3: CAISESTTGQEQYF. As DNA, the CDR3 is TGTGCCATCAGTGAGTCGACTACAGGGCAGGAGCAGTACTTC.

This chain joins TRBV7-6 and TRBJ2-5; D not resolved. This CDR3 has 14 amino acids. Per the germline V gene, CDR1 is SGHVS and CDR2 is FNYEAQ. The ends were cut back, 0 bases at V and 4 bases at J, with 9 bases in the middle. The CDR3 is CASSLAARIETQYF. CDR3 DNA sequence: TGTGCCAGCAGCTTAGCAGCGAGAATAGAGACCCAGTACTTC.

This clone was detected only a few times. The chain uses TRBV9 and TRBJ2-2, with D perhaps TRBD2 (6 bases). The CDR3 has 17 residues. CDR1 and CDR2 (germline): SGDLS, YYNGEE. Trimming took 0 bases from V and 3 from J, leaving 15 bases between them. The CDR3 DNA is TGTGCCAGCAGCGTAGCTACGGGCGGGGCGGACACCGGGGAGCTGTTTTTT. This gives the protein CASSVATGGADTGELFF.

The chain employs TRBV25-1 and TRBJ1-6; the D gene is possibly TRBD1 (6 bases). CDR1 and CDR2 from the germline V gene are MGHDK and SYGVNS. This CDR3 has 15 amino acids. Trimming pared 3 bases from V and 9 bases from J, leaving 15 bases between. CDR3 loop: CASSELQGSASPLHF. CDR3 DNA sequence: TGTGCCAGCAGTGAGTTACAGGGTTCGGCTTCACCCCTCCACTTT. Variable domain in full (rest from reference TRBV25-1 and TRBJ1-6): EADIYQTPRYLVIGTGKKITLECSQTMGHDKMYWYQQDPGMELHLIHYSYGVNSTEKGDLSSESTVSRIRTEHFPLTLESARPSHTSQYLCASSELQGSASPLHFGNGTRLTVT.

V usage is TRBV19 and J usage is TRBJ1-1; D is unresolved. CDR3 length: 15 residues. Germline values: CDR1 LNHDA, CDR2 SQIVND (reference sequence). V was trimmed by 5 bases and J by 1 base, leaving 14 bases between them. CDR3 amino acids: CASSAWNSGNTEAFF. In nucleotides, the CDR3 is TGTGCCAGTAGTGCTTGGAACAGCGGGAACACTGAAGCTTTCTTT.

This clone was detected once. The chain combines TRBV2 with TRBJ1-1; unclear D gene. Trimming cost V 6 bases and J 5 bases, with 7 bases left between them. CDR1 is SNHLY and CDR2 is FYNNEI in the germline V gene. The CDR3 covers 11 residues. The DNA for the CDR3 is TGTGCCAGCAGCTATCAAACTGAAGCTTTCTTT. Translation: CASSYQTEAFF.

V usage is TRBV6-4 and J usage is TRBJ1-2; perhaps TRBD1 as D (5 bases). Germline CDR1 reads MRHNA; CDR2 reads SNTAGT. Deletions cut 5 bases from V and 0 bases from J, with 19 bases between. CDR3 size: 17 residues. The CDR3 nucleotides are TGTGCCAGCAGTCCCGAAGGATGGGGGAGGGCTAACTATGGCTACACCTTC. Its translation is CASSPEGWGRANYGYTF.

About this clone itself: The CDR3 end shows no conserved phenylalanine or tryptophan, and so a read error is likely. The limits of the CDR3 on the DNA are not certain, so only TCRdb's listed CDR3 is given. This chain links TRBV6-6 with TRBJ1-1; the table assigns TRBD1, which was not confirmed against the DNA. Germline loops: CDR1 MNHNY, CDR2 SVGAGI (reference sequence). The CDR3 extends over 12 residues, inclusive of both ends. CDR3 residues: CASSYTQGWFVV.

The chain couples TRBV5-1 to TRBJ1-2; the D is unclear. Germline-derived CDR1 and CDR2 are SGHRS and YFSETQ. Trimming left V 6 bases short and J 3 bases short, with 12 bases between. The CDR3 is made up of 13 amino acids. CDR3 nucleotides: TGCGCCAGCAATGATGTGGGCGACTATGGCTACACCTTC. Its translation is CASNDVGDYGYTF. The complete variable domain, with remaining parts taken from reference TRBV5-1 and TRBJ1-2, reads KAGVTQTPRYLIKTRGQQVTLSCSPISGHRSVSWYQQTPGQGLQFLFEYFSETQRNKGNFPGRFSGRQFSNSRSEMNVSTLELGDSALYLCASNDVGDYGYTFGSGTRLTVV.

CDR3 nucleotide sequence: TGTGCCAGCAGCTTAGATAGGGCGACAGGGGGCAGTCAGCCCCAGCATTTT. It is translated as CASSLDRATGGSQPQHF. The chain links TRBV11-3 to TRBJ1-5; 10 bases are a match to TRBD1. The CDR3 length is 17 residues. V shed 0 bases, J shed 6 bases, and the junction held 8 bases outside the gene matches. Germline V CDR1 and CDR2: SGHNT, YENEEA. The full variable domain, completed using reference TRBV11-3 and TRBJ1-5, is EAGVVQSPRYKIIEKKQPVAFWCNPISGHNTLYWYLQNLGQGPELLIRYENEEAVDDSQLPKDRFSAERLKGVDSTLKIQPAELGDSAVYLCASSLDRATGGSQPQHFGDGTRLSIL.

The chain is built from TRBV6-8 and TRBJ1-3; 8 nucleotides align to TRBD1. V lost 6 bases, J lost 2 bases, and 12 bases stayed unmatched. The CDR3 has 17 residues. Germline lookup yields CDR1 MNHGY and CDR2 SAAAGT. The CDR3 nucleotides read TGTGCCAGCAGCCGGGACAGGAGAGAATTGGCTGGAAACACCATATATTTT. This codes for CASSRDRRELAGNTIYF.

The chain has TRBV6-5 and TRBJ1-4; no firm D call. The CDR3 contains 14 residues. Germline CDR1 MNHEY, CDR2 SVGAGI. The ends were cut back, 5 bases at V and 5 bases at J, with 12 bases in the middle. DNA for the CDR3: TGTGCCAGCAGTCTCGACACTGTGAATGAAAAACTGTTTTTT. Amino acids: CASSLDTVNEKLFF.

V and J are TRBV9 and TRBJ2-7; unclear D gene. The CDR3 length is 15 residues. Trimming removed 0 bases from V and 2 bases from J, with 12 bases in between. Germline V gene sequence: CDR1 SGDLS, CDR2 YYNGEE. The CDR3 DNA reads as TGTGCCAGCAGCGTAGGAGGAGCAAACCCCTACGAGCAGTACTTC. Residues: CASSVGGANPYEQYF.

The sample holds a few counts of this clone. The chain couples TRBV7-6 to TRBJ1-4; D possibly corresponds to TRBD1 (6 bases). The CDR3 runs 20 residues. Deletions cut 4 bases from V and 2 bases from J, with 26 bases between. Looked up from germline, CDR1 is SGHVS and CDR2 is FNYEAQ. This CDR3 reads CASSSSNPFAGARTNEKLFF. For the CDR3, the DNA is TGTGCCAGCAGCTCTTCAAACCCATTCGCAGGGGCGAGGACTAATGAAAAACTGTTTTTT.